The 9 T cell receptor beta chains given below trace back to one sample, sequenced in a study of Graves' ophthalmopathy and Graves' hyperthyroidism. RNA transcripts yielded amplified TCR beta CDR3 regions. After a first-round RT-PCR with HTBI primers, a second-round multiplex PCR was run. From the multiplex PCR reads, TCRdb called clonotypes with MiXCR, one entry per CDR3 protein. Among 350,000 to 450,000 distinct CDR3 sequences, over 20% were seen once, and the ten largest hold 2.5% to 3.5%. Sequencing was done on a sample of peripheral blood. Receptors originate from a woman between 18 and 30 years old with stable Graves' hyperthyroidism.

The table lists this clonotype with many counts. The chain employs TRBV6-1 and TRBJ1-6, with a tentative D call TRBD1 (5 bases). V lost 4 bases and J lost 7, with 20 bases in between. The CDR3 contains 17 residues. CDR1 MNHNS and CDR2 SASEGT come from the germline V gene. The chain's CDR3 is CASSVQRRGFGNSPLHF. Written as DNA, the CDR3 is TGTGCCAGCAGTGTTCAGAGGCGGGGGTTTGGGAATTCACCCCTCCACTTT.

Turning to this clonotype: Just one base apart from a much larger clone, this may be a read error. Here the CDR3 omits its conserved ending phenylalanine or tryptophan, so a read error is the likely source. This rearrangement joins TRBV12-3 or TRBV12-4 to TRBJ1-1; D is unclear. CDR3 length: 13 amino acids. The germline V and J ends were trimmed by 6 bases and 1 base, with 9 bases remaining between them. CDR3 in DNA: TGTGCCAGCAGCATTAATTCGAACACTGAAGCTTTCTAT. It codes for CASSINSNTEAFY.

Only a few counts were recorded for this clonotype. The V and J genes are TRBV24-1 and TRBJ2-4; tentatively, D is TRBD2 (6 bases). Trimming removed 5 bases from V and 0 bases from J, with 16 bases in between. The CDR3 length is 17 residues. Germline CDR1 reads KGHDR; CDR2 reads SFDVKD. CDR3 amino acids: CATSGFSGGGAKNIQYF. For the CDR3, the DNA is TGTGCCACCAGTGGGTTTAGCGGAGGAGGAGCCAAAAACATTCAGTACTTC.

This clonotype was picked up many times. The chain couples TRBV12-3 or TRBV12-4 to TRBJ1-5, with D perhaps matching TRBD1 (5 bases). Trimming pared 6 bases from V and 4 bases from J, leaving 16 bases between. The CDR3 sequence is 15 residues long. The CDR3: CASSGAGRLNQPQHF. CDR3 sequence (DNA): TGTGCCAGCAGCGGGGCCGGGAGGCTGAATCAGCCCCAGCATTTT.

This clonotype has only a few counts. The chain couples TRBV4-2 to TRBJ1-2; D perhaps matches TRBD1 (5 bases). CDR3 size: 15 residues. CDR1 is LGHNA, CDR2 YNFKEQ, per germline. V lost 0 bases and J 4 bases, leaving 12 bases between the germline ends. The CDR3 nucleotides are TGTGCCAGCAGCCAAGATGTATCGGGGCTCTATGGCTACACCTTC. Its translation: CASSQDVSGLYGYTF.

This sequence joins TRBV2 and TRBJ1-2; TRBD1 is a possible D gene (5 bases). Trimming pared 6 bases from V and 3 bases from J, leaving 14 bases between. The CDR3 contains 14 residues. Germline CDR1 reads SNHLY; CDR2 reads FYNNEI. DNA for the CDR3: TGTGCCAGCAGCCCAGAGGGCAGGGACTATGGCTACACCTTC. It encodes CASSPEGRDYGYTF. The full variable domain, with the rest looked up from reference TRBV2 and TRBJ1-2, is EPEVTQTPSHQVTQMGQEVILRCVPISNHLYFYWYRQILGQKVEFLVSFYNNEISEKSEIFDDQFSVERPDGSNFTLKIRSTKLEDSAMYFCASSPEGRDYGYTFGSGTRLTVV.

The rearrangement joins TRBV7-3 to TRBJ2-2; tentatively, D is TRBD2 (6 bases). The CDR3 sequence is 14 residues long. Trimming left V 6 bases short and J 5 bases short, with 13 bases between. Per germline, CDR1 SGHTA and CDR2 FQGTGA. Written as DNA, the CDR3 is TGTGCCAGCAGGATTCTGGCGGGGACCGGGGAGCTGTTTTTT. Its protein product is CASRILAGTGELFF.

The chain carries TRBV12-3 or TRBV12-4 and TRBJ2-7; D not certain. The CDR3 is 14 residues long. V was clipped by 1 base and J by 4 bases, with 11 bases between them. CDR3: CASSLGARSYEQYF. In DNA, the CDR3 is TGTGCCAGCAGTTTAGGGGCCAGGAGTTACGAGCAGTACTTC.

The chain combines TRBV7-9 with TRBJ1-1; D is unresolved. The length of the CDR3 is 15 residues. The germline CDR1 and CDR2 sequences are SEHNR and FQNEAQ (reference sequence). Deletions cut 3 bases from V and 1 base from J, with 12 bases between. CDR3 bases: TGTGCCAGCAGCTTCAACCAAGCAAGGAACACTGAAGCTTTCTTT. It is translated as CASSFNQARNTEAFF.